Given below is one TCR beta chain in context. Some clones are missing from TCRdb's copy, which holds only in-frame ones; the method was immunoSEQ multiplex PCR. The sample includes 400,000 to 450,000 clones, approximately 90% of them seen just once. V shed 3 bases, J shed 2 bases, and the junction held 3 bases outside the gene matches. Germline CDR1 MNHEY, CDR2 SMNVEV (reference sequence). This CDR3 contains 14 residues. These data originate in a study of blood T cell repertoires in COVID-19. This TCR came from a man aged 25 to 40 who had recovered from COVID-19. The specimen was PBMCs or T cells enriched from blood (not recorded which). The chain couples TRBV27 to TRBJ2-7; TRBD2 aligns across 8 bases. The CDR3 is CASSFGRVPYEQYF. In nucleotides, the CDR3 is TGTGCCAGCAGTTTCGGGAGGGTGCCCTACGAGCAGTACTTC.